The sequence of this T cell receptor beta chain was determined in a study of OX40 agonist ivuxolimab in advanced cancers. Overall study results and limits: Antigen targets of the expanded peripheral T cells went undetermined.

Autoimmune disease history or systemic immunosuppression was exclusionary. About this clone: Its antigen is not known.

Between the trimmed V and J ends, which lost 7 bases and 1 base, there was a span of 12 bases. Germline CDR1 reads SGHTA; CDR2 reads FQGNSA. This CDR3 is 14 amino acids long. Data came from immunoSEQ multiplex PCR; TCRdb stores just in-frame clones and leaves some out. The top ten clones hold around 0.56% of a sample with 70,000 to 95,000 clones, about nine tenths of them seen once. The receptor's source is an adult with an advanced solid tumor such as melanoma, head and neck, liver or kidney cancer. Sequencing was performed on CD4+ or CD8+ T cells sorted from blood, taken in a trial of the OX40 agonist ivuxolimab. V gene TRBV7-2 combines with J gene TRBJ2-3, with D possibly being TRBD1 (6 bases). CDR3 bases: TGTGCCAGCATCAAGACAGGCCGCACAGATACGCAGTATTTT. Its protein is CASIKTGRTDTQYF. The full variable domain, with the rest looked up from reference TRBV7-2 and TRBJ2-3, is GAGVSQSPSNKVTEKGKDVELRCDPISGHTALYWYRQSLGQGLEFLIYFQGNSAPDKSGLPSDRFSAERTGGSVSTLTIQRTQQEDSAVYLCASIKTGRTDTQYFGPGTRLTVL.